The 13 T cell receptor beta chains presented below share a single source sample, sequenced in a study of blood T cell repertoires in COVID-19. TCRdb's table, derived via immunoSEQ multiplex PCR, lists solely in-frame clones and lacks some. This sample has fewer than 150,000 clones, with more than 60% found just once. Sequencing was performed on peripheral blood. Every receptor here comes from a man between 70 and 80 years old with acute or convalescent COVID-19.

This clone was counted between two and nine times. CDR3 coding DNA: TGTGCCAGCAGGGTAAACCCGGCCGCGGCCCCGGCTTTCTTT. Translating it yields CASRVNPAAAPAFF. The chain joins TRBV6-5 to TRBJ1-1; D is uncertain. Trimming pared 6 bases from V and 11 bases from J, leaving 22 bases between. The CDR3 is 14 amino acids. Germline V gene sequence: CDR1 MNHEY, CDR2 SVGAGI.

The CDR3 region is CASSASGNEQFF. In nucleotides, the CDR3 is TGCGCCAGCAGTGCGAGCGGCAATGAGCAGTTCTTC. V is TRBV10-2 and J is TRBJ2-1; a possible D gene is TRBD2 (5 bases). The CDR3 spans 12 residues. The germline gives CDR1 WSHSY, CDR2 SAAADI. V was cut by 4 bases and J by 6 bases, with 7 bases left in between.

The count of this clone is one. The gene calls are TRBV23-1 and TRBJ2-7, with TRBD1 matching over 7 bases. TRBV23-1 is labeled an ORF, and its function is uncertain. Trimming took 3 bases from V and 3 from J; bases not matched to a gene: 17. The CDR3 contains 18 residues. This CDR3 reads CASSHIFKRDSPVYEQYF. CDR3 sequence (DNA): TGCGCCAGCAGTCACATCTTTAAACGGGACAGTCCCGTCTACGAGCAGTACTTC.

The chain couples TRBV5-1 to TRBJ2-3; perhaps TRBD1 as D (7 bases). Germline CDR1 and CDR2: SGHRS and YFSETQ. The V end lost 4 bases, the J end lost 4 bases, and 16 bases lay between the germline ends. The CDR3 spans 15 residues. The CDR3 DNA reads TGCGCCAGCAGCCGCCAAACAGGGGAGGCAGATACGCAGTATTTT. Translated, it gives CASSRQTGEADTQYF.

This clone occurred a few times. This chain joins TRBV5-1 and TRBJ2-5; perhaps TRBD2 as D (6 bases). Germline assignment: CDR1 SGHRS and CDR2 YFSETQ. CDR3 length: 16 residues. V lost 0 bases to trimming and J lost 2 bases, with 14 bases between them. CDR3 sequence reads: CASSLGQGGPQETQYF. CDR3 nucleotides: TGCGCCAGCAGCTTGGGTCAGGGAGGCCCACAAGAGACCCAGTACTTC.

The V gene is TRBV18, the J gene TRBJ1-3; D is uncertain. V lost 1 base to trimming and J lost 4 bases, with 17 bases between them. This CDR3 comprises 17 residues. In germline, CDR1 is KGHSH, CDR2 LQKENI. CDR3 sequence: CASSPLVQAGAGNTIYF. Here the CDR3 DNA reads TGTGCCAGCTCACCACTTGTGCAGGCCGGTGCGGGAAACACCATATATTTT.

The chain uses TRBV5-1 and TRBJ2-7; TRBD1 matches 7 bases. The CDR3 has 14 amino acids. The germline V gene has CDR1 SGHRS and CDR2 YFSETQ. Trimming removed 4 bases from V and 7 bases from J; junction bases left unmatched: 11. This CDR3 is CASSANDRAGEQYF. CDR3 DNA: TGCGCCAGCAGCGCAAACGACAGGGCTGGTGAGCAGTACTTC.

The chain is built from TRBV6-5 and TRBJ1-2; the D is unclear. Germline assignment: CDR1 MNHEY and CDR2 SVGAGI. The V and J ends lost 0 bases and 7 bases respectively, with 9 bases between them. This CDR3 has 13 residues. CDR3 sequence reads: CASSYSRGIGYTF. Here the CDR3 DNA reads TGTGCCAGCAGTTACTCAAGAGGAATTGGCTACACCTTC.

The sample holds one count of this clone. This rearrangement joins TRBV19 to TRBJ1-1; the D gene is possibly TRBD1 (6 bases). CDR1 is LNHDA, CDR2 SQIVND, per germline (reference sequence). The CDR3 is 15 residues long. The V end was cut by 6 bases, the J end by 2 bases, with 16 bases between. The CDR3 region has the DNA TGTGCCAGTAGCGGGGGGGGCAGACCAAACACTGAAGCTTTCTTT. Translation: CASSGGGRPNTEAFF.

The chain is built from TRBV6-2 or TRBV6-3 and TRBJ2-5; the match to TRBD2 covers 14 bases. V gave up 6 bases and J gave up 5 bases; unmatched junction bases: 8. Germline V lookup: CDR1 MNHEY, CDR2 SVGEGT. This CDR3 has 16 residues. CDR3 sequence reads: CASSPGLAGGTETQYF. CDR3 bases: TGTGCCAGCAGCCCCGGACTAGCGGGGGGTACGGAGACCCAGTACTTC.

J is TRBJ1-5 and V is TRBV19; the D is unclear. The V gene's germline CDR1 is LNHDA and CDR2 SQIVND (reference sequence). The V gene lost 6 bases and the J gene lost 1 base, with 7 bases spanning the gap. This CDR3 spans 13 amino acids. As DNA, the CDR3 is TGTGCCAGTAGGCCAGCGAGCAATCAGCCCCAGCATTTT. It codes for CASRPASNQPQHF.

V gene TRBV7-2 combines with J gene TRBJ2-7, with 12 bases fitting TRBD2. The CDR3 has 16 residues. The germline V gene has CDR1 SGHTA and CDR2 FQGNSA. V shed 2 bases, J shed 2 bases, and the junction held 4 bases outside the gene matches. DNA for the CDR3: TGTGCCAGCAGCTTACGGTGGACTAGCGGGACCTACGAGCAGTACTTC. Amino acids: CASSLRWTSGTYEQYF.

At least ten counts were recorded for this clone. The V and J genes are TRBV11-3 and TRBJ1-2; tentatively, D is TRBD1 (6 bases). CDR1 is SGHNT and CDR2 is YENEEA in the germline V gene. The V and J ends lost 5 bases and 4 bases respectively, with 11 bases between them. This CDR3 has 13 amino acids. Here the CDR3 reads CASSLQGLYGYTF. The CDR3 nucleotides are TGTGCCAGCAGCCTACAGGGCCTCTATGGCTACACCTTC.